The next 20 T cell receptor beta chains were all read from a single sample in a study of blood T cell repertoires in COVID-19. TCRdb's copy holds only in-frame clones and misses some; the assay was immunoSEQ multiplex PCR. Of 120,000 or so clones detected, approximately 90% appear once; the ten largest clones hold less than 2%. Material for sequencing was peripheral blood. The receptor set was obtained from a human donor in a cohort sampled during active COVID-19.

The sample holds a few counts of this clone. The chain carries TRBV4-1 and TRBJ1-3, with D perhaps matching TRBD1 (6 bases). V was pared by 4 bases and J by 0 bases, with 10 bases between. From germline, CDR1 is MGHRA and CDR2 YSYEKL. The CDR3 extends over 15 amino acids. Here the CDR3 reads CASSPGQHSGNTIYF. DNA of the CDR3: TGCGCCAGCAGCCCCGGACAGCACTCTGGAAACACCATATATTTT.

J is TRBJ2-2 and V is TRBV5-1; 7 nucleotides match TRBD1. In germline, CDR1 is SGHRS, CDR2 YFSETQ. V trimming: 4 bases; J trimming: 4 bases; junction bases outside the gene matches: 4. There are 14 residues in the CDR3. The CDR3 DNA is TGCGCCAGCAGCACTACAGGGGTCACCGGGGAGCTGTTTTTT. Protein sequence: CASSTTGVTGELFF.

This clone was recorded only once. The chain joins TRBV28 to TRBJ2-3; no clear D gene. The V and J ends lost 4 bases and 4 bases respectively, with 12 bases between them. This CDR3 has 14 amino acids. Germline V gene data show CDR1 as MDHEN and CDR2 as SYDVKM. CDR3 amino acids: CASSSLPTADTQYF. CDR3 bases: TGTGCCAGCAGTTCCTTACCAACGGCAGATACGCAGTATTTT.

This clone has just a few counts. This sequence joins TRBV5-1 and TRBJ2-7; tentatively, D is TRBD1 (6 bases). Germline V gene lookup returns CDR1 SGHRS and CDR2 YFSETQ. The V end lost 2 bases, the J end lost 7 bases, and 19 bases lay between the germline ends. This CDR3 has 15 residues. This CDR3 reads CASSFGTRGVGEQYF. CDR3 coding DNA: TGCGCCAGCAGCTTCGGTACCAGGGGAGTAGGGGAGCAGTACTTC.

The CDR3 loop reads CSASGGRQETQYF. The CDR3 nucleotides are TGCAGTGCTAGTGGGGGGCGGCAAGAGACCCAGTACTTC. V usage is TRBV20-1 and J usage is TRBJ2-5; tentatively, D is TRBD1 or TRBD2 (6 bases each). Germline values: CDR1 DFQATT, CDR2 SNEGSKA (reference sequence). The V gene lost 3 bases and the J gene lost 2 bases, with 10 bases spanning the gap. The CDR3 totals 13 residues.

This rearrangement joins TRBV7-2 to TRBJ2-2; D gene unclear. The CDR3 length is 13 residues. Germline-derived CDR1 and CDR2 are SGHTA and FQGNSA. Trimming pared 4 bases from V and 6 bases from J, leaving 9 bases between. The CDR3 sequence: CASSYRSAGELFF. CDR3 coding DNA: TGTGCCAGCAGCTACCGAAGCGCCGGGGAGCTGTTTTTT.

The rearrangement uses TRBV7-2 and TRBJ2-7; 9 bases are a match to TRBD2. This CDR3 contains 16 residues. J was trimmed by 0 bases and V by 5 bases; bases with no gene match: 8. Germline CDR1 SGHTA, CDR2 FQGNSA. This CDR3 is CASSPVLAGSSYEQYF. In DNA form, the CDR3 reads TGTGCCAGCAGCCCAGTCCTAGCGGGAAGCTCCTACGAGCAGTACTTC. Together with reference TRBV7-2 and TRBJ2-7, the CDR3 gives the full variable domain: GAGVSQSPSNKVTEKGKDVELRCDPISGHTALYWYRQSLGQGLEFLIYFQGNSAPDKSGLPSDRFSAERTGGSVSTLTIQRTQQEDSAVYLCASSPVLAGSSYEQYFGPGTRLTVT.

CDR3 residues: CAIGRGNEKLFF. The CDR3 nucleotides are TGTGCCATAGGACGGGGTAATGAAAAACTGTTTTTT. The chain recombines TRBV28 with TRBJ1-4, with D uncertain. The ends were cut back, 10 bases at V and 4 bases at J, with 10 bases in the middle. The CDR3 is 12 amino acids. Germline CDR1 reads MDHEN; CDR2 reads SYDVKM.

CDR3 in DNA: TGTGCCAGCAGTTCAGGGGGTACGACGGAAAACATTCAGTACTTC. It yields the protein CASSSGGTTENIQYF. This sequence joins TRBV28 and TRBJ2-4; 7 bases map to TRBD1. Germline CDR1 reads MDHEN; CDR2 reads SYDVKM. This CDR3 spans 15 amino acids. With V trimmed by 4 bases and J by 5 bases, 8 bases remained unmatched. Together with reference TRBV28 and TRBJ2-4, the CDR3 gives the full variable domain: DVKVTQSSRYLVKRTGEKVFLECVQDMDHENMFWYRQDPGLGLRLIYFSYDVKMKEKGDIPEGYSVSREKKERFSLILESASTNQTSMYLCASSSGGTTENIQYFGAGTRLSVL.

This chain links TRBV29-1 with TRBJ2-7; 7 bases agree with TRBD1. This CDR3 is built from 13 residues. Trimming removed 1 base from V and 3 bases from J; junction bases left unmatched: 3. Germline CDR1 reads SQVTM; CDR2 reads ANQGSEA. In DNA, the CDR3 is TGCAGCGTTGAAGGGGGACAGAACTACGAGCAGTACTTC. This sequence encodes CSVEGGQNYEQYF.

The CDR3 is CASSRPGTGTYEQYF. DNA of the CDR3: TGTGCCAGCAGCCGTCCCGGGACAGGCACCTACGAGCAGTACTTC. This chain connects TRBV3-1 (or the pseudogene TRBV3-2) to TRBJ2-7, with 8 bases that match TRBD1. This CDR3 is built from 15 residues. CDR1 is LGHDT, CDR2 YNNKEL, per germline (reference sequence). Trimming at V came to 4 bases and at J to 2 bases, leaving 7 bases not matched to a gene.

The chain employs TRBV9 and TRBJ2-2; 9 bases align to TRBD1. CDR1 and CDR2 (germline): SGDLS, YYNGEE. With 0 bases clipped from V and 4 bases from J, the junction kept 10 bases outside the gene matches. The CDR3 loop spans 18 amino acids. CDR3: CASSVGVGQGSSTGELFF. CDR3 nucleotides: TGTGCCAGCAGCGTAGGTGTGGGACAGGGATCGTCCACCGGGGAGCTGTTTTTT.

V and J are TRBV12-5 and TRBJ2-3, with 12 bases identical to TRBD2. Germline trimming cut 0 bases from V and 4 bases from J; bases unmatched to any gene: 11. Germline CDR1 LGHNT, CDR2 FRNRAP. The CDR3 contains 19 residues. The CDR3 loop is CASGLVTSGSSGGPDTQYF. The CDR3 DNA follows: TGTGCTAGTGGTTTGGTGACTAGCGGGAGTTCCGGGGGCCCAGATACGCAGTATTTT.

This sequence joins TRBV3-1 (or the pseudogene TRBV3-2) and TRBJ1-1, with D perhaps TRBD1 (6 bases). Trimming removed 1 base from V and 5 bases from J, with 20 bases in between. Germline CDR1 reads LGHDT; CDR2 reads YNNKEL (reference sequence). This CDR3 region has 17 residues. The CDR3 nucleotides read TGTGCCAGCAGCCAAGTTTGGGCATTGGACAGAAGTACTGAAGCTTTCTTT. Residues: CASSQVWALDRSTEAFF.

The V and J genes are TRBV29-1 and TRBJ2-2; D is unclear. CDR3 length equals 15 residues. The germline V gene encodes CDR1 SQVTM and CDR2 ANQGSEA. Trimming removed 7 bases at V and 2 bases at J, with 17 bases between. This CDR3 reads CSGTFSHFNTGELFF. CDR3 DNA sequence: TGCAGCGGCACCTTTAGCCACTTTAACACCGGGGAGCTGTTTTTT.

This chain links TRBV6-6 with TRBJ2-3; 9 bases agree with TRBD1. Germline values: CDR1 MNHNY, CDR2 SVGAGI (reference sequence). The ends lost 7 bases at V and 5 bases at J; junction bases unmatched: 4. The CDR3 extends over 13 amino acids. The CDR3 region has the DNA TGTGCCAGCACCGGACAGGGGCAAGATACGCAGTATTTT. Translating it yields CASTGQGQDTQYF.

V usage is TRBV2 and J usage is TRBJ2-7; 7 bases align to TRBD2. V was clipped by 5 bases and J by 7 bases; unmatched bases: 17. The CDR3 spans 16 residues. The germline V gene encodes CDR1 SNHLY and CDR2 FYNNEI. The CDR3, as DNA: TGTGCCAGCAGTTTTGTAGTAGCGGGCCCCGCTAGGGAGCAGTACTTC. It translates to CASSFVVAGPAREQYF. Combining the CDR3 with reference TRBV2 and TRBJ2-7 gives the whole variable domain EPEVTQTPSHQVTQMGQEVILRCVPISNHLYFYWYRQILGQKVEFLVSFYNNEISEKSEIFDDQFSVERPDGSNFTLKIRSTKLEDSAMYFCASSFVVAGPAREQYFGPGTRLTVT.

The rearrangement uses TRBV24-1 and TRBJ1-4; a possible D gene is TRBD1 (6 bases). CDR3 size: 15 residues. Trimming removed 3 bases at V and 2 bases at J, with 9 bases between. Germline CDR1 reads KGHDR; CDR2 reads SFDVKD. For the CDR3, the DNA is TGTGCCACCAGTGATCCCAGGGGTACTAATGAAAAACTGTTTTTT. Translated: CATSDPRGTNEKLFF.

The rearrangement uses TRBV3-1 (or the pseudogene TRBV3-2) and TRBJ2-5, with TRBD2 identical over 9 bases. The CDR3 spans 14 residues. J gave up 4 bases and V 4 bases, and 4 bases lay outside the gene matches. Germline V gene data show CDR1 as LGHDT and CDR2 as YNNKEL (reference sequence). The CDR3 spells CASSRGGGGETQYF. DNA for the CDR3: TGTGCCAGCAGCCGGGGCGGGGGGGGAGAGACCCAGTACTTC.

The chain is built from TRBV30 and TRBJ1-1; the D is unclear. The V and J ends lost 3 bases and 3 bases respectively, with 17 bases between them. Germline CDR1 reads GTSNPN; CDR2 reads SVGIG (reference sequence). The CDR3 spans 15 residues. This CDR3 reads CAWSRRQQIHTEAFF. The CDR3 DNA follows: TGTGCCTGGAGCAGGAGGCAGCAAATACACACTGAAGCTTTCTTT.